The 19 T cell receptor beta chains in this list originate from one sample, sequenced in a study of T cell repertoires in cytomegalovirus infection (dated by TCRdb to the late 2010s). Sequenced on an Illumina HiSeq 1500. The raw public data were reprocessed by TCRdb itself: fastp quality trimming at Q25, MiXCR clonotype calling, in-frame beta chains only. Identical CDR3 protein sequences are pooled into one entry, listed with their most common genes and DNA. The sample table lists 400,000 to 550,000 distinct CDR3 sequences, 11% of them with a count of one. 10% of the sample is taken by the ten largest. Sequences were obtained from PBMCs. The receptors originated from a human donor in good health (CMV status not recorded). Some clones in this sample may be carry-over from other donors' samples.

Comments on this clonotype: This may be a read error: a much more frequent sequence differs by one nucleotide. CDR3 amino acids: CAISDASGRVCEQYF. The CDR3 DNA follows: TGTGCCATCAGTGATGCTAGCGGGAGGGTTTGCGAGCAGTACTTC. The chain joins TRBV10-3 to TRBJ2-7; 12 positions agree with TRBD2. Germline CDR1 and CDR2: ENHRY and SYGVKD. This CDR3 spans 15 amino acids. The V and J ends lost 3 bases and 6 bases, in that order; junction bases with no gene match: 6.

The gene calls are TRBV11-1 and TRBJ2-1; the match to TRBD2 covers 10 bases. CDR1 and CDR2 from the germline V gene are SGHAT and FQDESV (reference sequence). V shed 8 bases and J 7 bases; nucleotides not matched to a gene: 8. The CDR3 has 14 residues. The CDR3 is CASLAGAPWNEQFF. The CDR3 nucleotides read TGTGCCAGCCTAGCGGGGGCCCCATGGAATGAGCAGTTCTTC.

V gene TRBV19 combines with J gene TRBJ1-5; no clear D. Germline V gene lookup returns CDR1 LNHDA and CDR2 SQIVND (reference sequence). The CDR3 sequence is 13 residues long. The V gene lost 6 bases and the J gene lost 0 bases, with 6 bases spanning the gap. CDR3 region: CASRSYSNQPQHF. The CDR3 DNA follows: TGTGCCAGTAGGTCCTATAGCAATCAGCCCCAGCATTTT.

V gene TRBV12-3 or TRBV12-4 combines with J gene TRBJ1-1; a weak D match, TRBD1 (5 bases). V lost 7 bases, J lost 0 bases, and 9 bases lay in between. CDR3 length: 13 residues. The CDR3 sequence: CASTQTVNTEAFF. CDR3 bases: TGTGCCAGCACACAGACAGTGAACACTGAAGCTTTCTTT.

The chain links TRBV4-2 to TRBJ1-5; possibly TRBD1 for D (6 bases). The CDR3 runs 16 residues. V was trimmed by 4 bases and J by 2 bases, leaving 15 bases between them. Germline-derived CDR1 and CDR2 are LGHNA and YNFKEQ. CDR3: CASSRTGIDGNQPQHF. The CDR3 DNA is TGTGCCAGCAGCCGTACAGGGATCGATGGCAATCAGCCCCAGCATTTT.

This clonotype was seen repeatedly, ten times or more. The chain carries TRBV7-2 and TRBJ2-7, with 8 nucleotides matching TRBD2. The trim removed 2 bases at V and 0 bases at J, leaving 12 bases unmatched. Germline V gives CDR1 SGHTA, CDR2 FQGNSA. The CDR3 spans 18 residues. Written as DNA, the CDR3 is TGTGCCAGCAGCTTACCGACCCGTCGGAGCGGGAGCTCCTACGAGCAGTACTTC. This codes for CASSLPTRRSGSSYEQYF.

This clonotype was seen at least ten times. The chain is built from TRBV12-3 or TRBV12-4 and TRBJ1-5, with 7 nucleotides matching TRBD1. V gave up 3 bases and J gave up 7 bases; unmatched junction bases: 3. The CDR3 has 13 residues. This chain's CDR3 is CASSFDRDQPQHF. DNA for the CDR3: TGTGCCAGCAGTTTTGACAGGGACCAGCCCCAGCATTTT.

This clonotype was detected a few times. The genes are TRBV4-2 and TRBJ2-3, with 10 bases identical to TRBD2. The V gene end was trimmed by 2 bases and the J gene end by 6 bases; junction bases not matched to a gene: 5. This CDR3 region has 15 residues. CDR1 and CDR2 (germline): LGHNA, YNFKEQ. The CDR3 DNA reads as TGTGCCAGCAGCCAACAACTAGCGGGACGGGATACGCAGTATTTT. Translation: CASSQQLAGRDTQYF.

In its sample, this clonotype was seen many times. CDR3 nucleotides: TGTGCCAGCACCTCCCCCGACTCATACAATGAGCAGTTCTTC. It encodes CASTSPDSYNEQFF. This sequence joins TRBV7-9 and TRBJ2-1, with D uncertain. V lost 7 bases and J 4 bases, leaving 14 bases between the germline ends. The CDR3 totals 14 residues. Looked up from germline, CDR1 is SEHNR and CDR2 is FQNEAQ (reference sequence).

This clonotype appeared many times. This chain connects TRBV5-4 to TRBJ2-3; no definite D call. Germline CDR1 reads SGHNT; CDR2 reads YYREEE (reference sequence). The CDR3 is made up of 13 amino acids. V was clipped by 4 bases and J by 11 bases, with 17 bases between them. The CDR3 DNA reads as TGTGCCAGCAGCCCCGAATTTGTCGCTGAGCAGTATTTT. Translation: CASSPEFVAEQYF.

This clonotype showed up many times. The CDR3 is CASSLAGQQETQYF. The CDR3 coding sequence is TGTGCCAGCAGCTTAGCGGGACAACAAGAGACCCAGTACTTC. J is TRBJ2-5 and V is TRBV7-9; D is possibly TRBD1 (6 bases). The CDR3 sequence is 14 residues long. The ends were cut back, 0 bases at V and 2 bases at J, with 7 bases in the middle. Germline CDR1 and CDR2: SEHNR and FQNEAQ (reference sequence).

This clonotype was seen many times. The chain joins TRBV6-2 or TRBV6-3 to TRBJ2-7, with D uncertain. The CDR3 totals 14 residues. The germline CDR1 and CDR2 sequences are MNHEY and SVGEGT. The ends were cut back, 6 bases at V and 1 base at J, with 13 bases in the middle. The CDR3 reads CASSVIGRSYEQYF. The CDR3 coding sequence is TGTGCCAGCAGCGTCATCGGACGGTCCTACGAGCAGTACTTC.

This clonotype was counted at least ten times. V usage is TRBV7-8 and J usage is TRBJ2-7; TRBD1 matches at 7 bases. Per the germline V gene, CDR1 is SGHVS and CDR2 is FQNEAQ. CDR3 size: 14 residues. The junction had 6 bases not matched to a gene; V was cut back by 4 bases and J by 3 bases. The DNA of the CDR3 is TGTGCCAGCAGCTCCCCCGACAGGGTCTACGAGCAGTACTTC. It encodes CASSSPDRVYEQYF.

This clonotype was seen ten or more times. The rearrangement uses TRBV7-8 and TRBJ1-2, with a weak D call TRBD1 (5 bases). Germline CDR1 is SGHVS and CDR2 is FQNEAQ. V lost 5 bases and J 8 bases, leaving 21 bases between the germline ends. The CDR3 is 15 residues long. CDR3 DNA: TGTGCCAGCAGCCGGGACGGGGCCGGGGTAGAAGGCTACACCTTC. It specifies CASSRDGAGVEGYTF.

This clonotype occurred many times. The V call is TRBV7-9, the J call TRBJ1-1, with D unclear. Germline V lookup: CDR1 SEHNR, CDR2 FQNEAQ (reference sequence). Trimming removed 2 bases from V and 7 bases from J, with 17 bases in between. This CDR3 region has 15 residues. The CDR3 sequence is CASSLKVAPRGEAFF. The CDR3 DNA reads TGTGCCAGCAGCTTAAAGGTGGCGCCTCGCGGTGAAGCTTTCTTT.

This clonotype was observed a handful of times. The chain recombines TRBV4-2 with TRBJ2-1; 9 bases map to TRBD2. The CDR3 length is 15 residues. V lost 3 bases and J lost 6; bases outside the gene matches: 6. Germline V lookup: CDR1 LGHNA, CDR2 YNFKEQ. The CDR3 DNA reads as TGTGCCAGCAGCCAGATAGCGGGAGCTAGCAATGAGCAGTTCTTC. This sequence encodes CASSQIAGASNEQFF.

The sample holds a few counts of this clonotype. The J gene is TRBJ1-5, the V gene TRBV29-1; the match to TRBD1 covers 7 bases. Per the germline V gene, CDR1 is SQVTM and CDR2 is ANQGSEA. The length of the CDR3 is 14 residues. V shed 4 bases and J 1 base; nucleotides not matched to a gene: 4. The CDR3 loop is CSVVGTESNQPQHF. The CDR3 DNA is TGCAGCGTTGTTGGGACAGAGAGCAATCAGCCCCAGCATTTT. Using reference TRBV29-1 and TRBJ1-5 for the parts outside the CDR3, the full variable domain is SAVISQKPSRDICQRGTSLTIQCQVDSQVTMMFWYRQQPGQSLTLIATANQGSEATYESGFVIDKFPISRPNLTFSTLTVSNMSPEDSSIYLCSVVGTESNQPQHFGDGTRLSIL.

CDR3 bases: TGTGCCAGCAGTTCCCCTGGCGGGGGAGCCACCGGGGAGCTGTTTTTT. Amino acids: CASSSPGGGATGELFF. The chain combines TRBV6-2 or TRBV6-3 with TRBJ2-2, with 7 positions matching TRBD2. The CDR3 extends over 16 amino acids. J lost 4 bases, V lost 4 bases, and 9 bases had no gene match. Germline V gene sequence: CDR1 MNHEY, CDR2 SVGEGT.

There are many counts of this clonotype. The V call is TRBV2, the J call TRBJ2-7; D is perhaps TRBD1 (6 bases). This CDR3 contains 15 residues. Germline V gene lookup returns CDR1 SNHLY and CDR2 FYNNEI. V was trimmed by 0 bases and J by 2 bases, leaving 11 bases between them. This CDR3 is CASSEARTATYEQYF. In nucleotides, the CDR3 is TGTGCCAGCAGTGAAGCGCGGACAGCCACCTACGAGCAGTACTTC.